The 30 T cell receptor beta chains below come from one sample, sequenced in a study of control samples from healthy donors and cancer patients. The data were produced by immunoSEQ multiplex PCR, yet TCRdb's version contains in-frame clones alone and is incomplete. This sample has 48,000 or so clones, with roughly 92% found just once. The sequenced sample consisted of PBMCs. All receptors derive from a woman in her forties or fifties with head and neck cancer.

CDR3 sequence (DNA): TGCGCCAGCAGCTTGGGCAGGATGAATGAGCAGTTCTTC. This gives the protein CASSLGRMNEQFF. This chain connects TRBV5-1 to TRBJ2-1; no clear D. The CDR3 is 13 residues long. CDR1 and CDR2 from the germline V gene are SGHRS and YFSETQ. Deletions cut 0 bases from V and 7 bases from J, with 8 bases between. Full variable domain (remainder filled in from reference TRBV5-1 and TRBJ2-1): KAGVTQTPRYLIKTRGQQVTLSCSPISGHRSVSWYQQTPGQGLQFLFEYFSETQRNKGNFPGRFSGRQFSNSRSEMNVSTLELGDSALYLCASSLGRMNEQFFGPGTRLTVL.

In its sample, this clone was seen once. The chain uses TRBV15 and TRBJ1-5; tentatively, D is TRBD1 (6 bases). CDR3 length equals 16 residues. Germline V CDR1 and CDR2: LNHNV, YYDKDF (reference sequence). The germline V and J ends were trimmed by 3 bases and 0 bases, with 12 bases remaining between them. The CDR3 here is CATSSFDRNSNQPQHF. The CDR3 bases are TGTGCCACCAGCAGTTTCGACAGGAATAGCAATCAGCCCCAGCATTTT.

This rearrangement joins TRBV6-5 to TRBJ2-1, with D uncertain. There are 15 residues in the CDR3. Germline V gene data show CDR1 as MNHEY and CDR2 as SVGAGI. V shed 6 bases and J shed 0 bases, with 12 bases lying between them. This CDR3 is CASRETHSSYNEQFF. The CDR3 DNA is TGTGCCAGCAGAGAGACACACAGCTCCTACAATGAGCAGTTCTTC.

There are a few counts of this clone. CDR3 bases: TGCGCCAGCAGCCCACCCGACAAGGGCCCGGGGGAAGGCGGCTACACCTTC. Protein sequence: CASSPPDKGPGEGGYTF. The chain has TRBV23-1 and TRBJ1-2; TRBD1 might be the D (5 bases). TRBV23-1 is given ORF status, its function remaining uncertain. The CDR3 spans 17 residues. V shed 6 bases and J shed 8 bases, with 28 bases lying between them.

The chain recombines TRBV6-2 or TRBV6-3 with TRBJ1-1; D call uncertain. The V gene's germline CDR1 is MNHEY and CDR2 SVGEGT. This CDR3 is built from 13 residues. V shed 5 bases and J shed 2 bases, with 9 bases lying between them. CDR3: CASSIGANTEAFF. The CDR3 bases are TGTGCCAGCAGTATCGGAGCTAACACTGAAGCTTTCTTT.

This clone was counted between two and nine times. The CDR3: CASSAVLTGQNTEAFF. CDR3 DNA: TGTGCCAGCAGTGCGGTATTGACAGGGCAAAACACTGAAGCTTTCTTT. This rearrangement joins TRBV6-1 to TRBJ1-1; 7 bases fit TRBD1. Germline V CDR1 and CDR2: MNHNS, SASEGT. The CDR3 is 16 amino acids. Trimming removed 4 bases from V and 2 bases from J; junction bases left unmatched: 10.

The V call is TRBV29-1, the J call TRBJ2-7; 7 bases are shared with TRBD1. V lost 4 bases to trimming and J lost 2 bases; unmatched junction nucleotides: 2. The CDR3 covers 12 residues. The germline CDR1 and CDR2 sequences are SQVTM and ANQGSEA. The CDR3 reads CSVADRAYEQYF. The CDR3 region has the DNA TGCAGCGTTGCCGACAGGGCCTACGAGCAGTACTTC.

The J gene is TRBJ1-5, the V gene TRBV6-5; 7 bases map to TRBD1. Per the germline V gene, CDR1 is MNHEY and CDR2 is SVGAGI. J lost 3 bases, V lost 8 bases, and 4 bases had no gene match. This CDR3 comprises 13 residues. The CDR3 here is CASRQGPNQPQHF. In DNA, the CDR3 is TGTGCCAGCCGACAGGGCCCCAATCAGCCCCAGCATTTT.

The chain is built from TRBV7-2 and TRBJ2-3; 7 bases line up with TRBD2. The J segment lost 1 base and the V segment lost 7 bases, leaving 5 bases of the junction unmatched. CDR1 SGHTA and CDR2 FQGNSA come from the germline V gene. This CDR3 comprises 14 residues. CDR3 in amino acids: CASTLAVRTDTQYF. CDR3 nucleotide sequence: TGTGCCAGCACCCTAGCGGTGCGCACAGATACGCAGTATTTT. The variable domain in full, completed from reference TRBV7-2 and TRBJ2-3, reads GAGVSQSPSNKVTEKGKDVELRCDPISGHTALYWYRQSLGQGLEFLIYFQGNSAPDKSGLPSDRFSAERTGGSVSTLTIQRTQQEDSAVYLCASTLAVRTDTQYFGPGTRLTVL.

The chain couples TRBV30 to TRBJ2-5; D possibly corresponds to TRBD2 (5 bases). Germline CDR1 and CDR2: GTSNPN and SVGIG (reference sequence). The CDR3 contains 12 residues. V lost 2 bases to trimming and J lost 7 bases, with 11 bases between them. The CDR3 is CAWSTLLGTQYF. In nucleotides, the CDR3 is TGTGCCTGGAGTACGCTACTAGGGACCCAGTACTTC.

The table lists this clone with a few counts. The chain has TRBV7-9 and TRBJ2-7; D is ambiguous. The CDR3 has 13 amino acids. Germline V lookup: CDR1 SEHNR, CDR2 FQNEAQ (reference sequence). V was trimmed by 5 bases and J by 5 bases, leaving 13 bases between them. CDR3 sequence reads: CASSLRGSDEQYF. CDR3 in DNA: TGTGCCAGCAGCCTTCGTGGGTCGGACGAGCAGTACTTC.

For this clone: Germline is not matched at one junction end, which may reflect a read error. The rearrangement uses TRBV6-4 and TRBJ2-3; 8 nucleotides agree with TRBD2. From germline, CDR1 is MRHNA and CDR2 SNTAGT. The CDR3 loop spans 10 amino acids. For the CDR3, the DNA is TGTGCCAGCAGGGTGCGGGGGGTGAATTTT. This sequence encodes CASRVRGVNF.

The CDR3 loop is CASSPPQGARTDTQYF. In DNA form, the CDR3 reads TGTGCCAGCAGCCCCCCCCAGGGGGCAAGAACAGATACGCAGTATTTT. The V gene is TRBV28, the J gene TRBJ2-3; 8 nucleotides match TRBD1. Germline CDR1 reads MDHEN; CDR2 reads SYDVKM. Trimming at V came to 6 bases and at J to 3 bases, leaving 11 bases not matched to a gene. The CDR3 covers 16 residues. Supplemented by reference TRBV28 and TRBJ2-3, the full variable domain reads DVKVTQSSRYLVKRTGEKVFLECVQDMDHENMFWYRQDPGLGLRLIYFSYDVKMKEKGDIPEGYSVSREKKERFSLILESASTNQTSMYLCASSPPQGARTDTQYFGPGTRLTVL.

The V and J genes are TRBV9 and TRBJ2-1; 8 bases fit TRBD1. Germline CDR1 is SGDLS and CDR2 is YYNGEE. Germline trimming cut 0 bases from V and 4 bases from J; bases unmatched to any gene: 6. The CDR3 consists of 16 residues. The CDR3 reads CASSVARGLSYNEQFF. Written as DNA, the CDR3 is TGTGCCAGCAGCGTAGCCAGGGGGCTATCTTACAATGAGCAGTTCTTC. Combining the CDR3 with reference TRBV9 and TRBJ2-1 gives the whole variable domain DSGVTQTPKHLITATGQRVTLRCSPRSGDLSVYWYQQSLDQGLQFLIQYYNGEERAKGNILERFSAQQFPDLHSELNLSSLELGDSALYFCASSVARGLSYNEQFFGPGTRLTVL.

V gene TRBV5-6 combines with J gene TRBJ1-1; D call uncertain. Germline CDR1 SGHDT, CDR2 YYEEEE. The CDR3 contains 12 residues. V lost 4 bases and J lost 4, with 8 bases in between. In DNA form, the CDR3 reads TGTGCCAGCAGCCCTGTTGGCACTGAAGCTTTCTTT. Translating gives CASSPVGTEAFF.

The V and J genes are TRBV5-1 and TRBJ1-6; TRBD1 matches at 7 bases. CDR1 and CDR2 from the germline V gene are SGHRS and YFSETQ. Trimming cost V 2 bases and J 8 bases; bases outside gene matches: 7. The CDR3 consists of 15 residues. The CDR3 DNA reads TGCGCCAGCAGCTTACCACAGGGGAGGGATTCACCCCTCCACTTT. Residues: CASSLPQGRDSPLHF. Full variable domain (missing parts from reference TRBV5-1 and TRBJ1-6): KAGVTQTPRYLIKTRGQQVTLSCSPISGHRSVSWYQQTPGQGLQFLFEYFSETQRNKGNFPGRFSGRQFSNSRSEMNVSTLELGDSALYLCASSLPQGRDSPLHFGNGTRLTVT.

The chain recombines TRBV6-5 with TRBJ1-4; maybe TRBD1 (5 bases). The V gene's germline CDR1 is MNHEY and CDR2 SVGAGI. V was pared by 8 bases and J by 3 bases, with 7 bases between. The CDR3 runs to 12 residues. The chain's CDR3 is CASGGANEKLFF. DNA for the CDR3: TGTGCCAGCGGGGGGGCTAATGAAAAACTGTTTTTT.

This clone was recorded only once. The rearrangement joins TRBV6-5 to TRBJ1-6; a possible D gene is TRBD1 (6 bases). The CDR3 is made up of 15 amino acids. Germline V CDR1 and CDR2: MNHEY, SVGAGI. The V gene lost 7 bases and the J gene lost 9 bases, with 19 bases spanning the gap. The CDR3 sequence is CASTVSVTGFSPLHF. CDR3 nucleotides: TGTGCCAGCACTGTTTCGGTGACAGGCTTTTCACCCCTCCACTTT.

V gene TRBV24-1 combines with J gene TRBJ2-1; 7 positions match TRBD1. Germline V lookup: CDR1 KGHDR, CDR2 SFDVKD. The CDR3 contains 14 residues. With V trimmed by 0 bases and J by 7 bases, 2 bases remained unmatched. CDR3 residues: CATSDLGQVNEQFF. The DNA for the CDR3 is TGTGCCACCAGTGATTTGGGACAGGTGAATGAGCAGTTCTTC.

J is TRBJ1-1 and V is TRBV2, with a tentative D call TRBD1 (5 bases). CDR3 length: 14 amino acids. The V end lost 4 bases, the J end lost 6 bases, and 15 bases lay between the germline ends. The germline V gene has CDR1 SNHLY and CDR2 FYNNEI. CDR3 protein: CASSAPGRLAEAFF. The DNA for the CDR3 is TGTGCCAGCAGTGCGCCAGGGAGGTTGGCTGAAGCTTTCTTT.

This clone was observed a single time. This rearrangement joins TRBV7-2 to TRBJ1-2; a possible D gene is TRBD1 (6 bases). CDR3 size: 16 residues. CDR1 SGHTA and CDR2 FQGNSA come from the germline V gene. The germline V and J ends were trimmed by 6 bases and 0 bases, with 17 bases remaining between them. CDR3 sequence: CASRQGGVPSNYGYTF. The CDR3 DNA reads as TGTGCCAGCAGACAGGGTGGAGTCCCTTCTAACTATGGCTACACCTTC. Full variable domain (outside the CDR3, taken from reference TRBV7-2 and TRBJ1-2): GAGVSQSPSNKVTEKGKDVELRCDPISGHTALYWYRQSLGQGLEFLIYFQGNSAPDKSGLPSDRFSAERTGGSVSTLTIQRTQQEDSAVYLCASRQGGVPSNYGYTFGSGTRLTVV.

The chain is built from TRBV18 and TRBJ2-7, with D perhaps being TRBD1 or TRBD2 (6 bases each). CDR1 KGHSH and CDR2 LQKENI come from the germline V gene. The length of the CDR3 is 14 residues. With 2 bases removed from V and 4 bases from J, the gap between germline ends came to 12 bases. The CDR3 DNA reads as TGTGCCAGCTCACCAAGACAGGAGGGGTACGAGCAGTACTTC. Translation gives CASSPRQEGYEQYF.

This chain uses TRBV6-5 with TRBJ2-1; no firm D call. The CDR3 covers 12 residues. From germline, CDR1 is MNHEY and CDR2 SVGAGI. V was shortened by 6 bases and J by 8 bases, with 11 bases between the two germline ends. CDR3 DNA: TGTGCCAGCAGCGCCAGTGGCGATGAGCAGTTCTTC. Translated, it gives CASSASGDEQFF.

The chain is built from TRBV6-6 and TRBJ1-2; 9 bases are shared with TRBD1. The CDR3 totals 13 residues. V was pared by 7 bases and J by 2 bases, with 2 bases of the junction left unmatched. Germline values: CDR1 MNHNY, CDR2 SVGAGI (reference sequence). CDR3 sequence: CASIDRGNYGYTF. The CDR3 DNA is TGTGCCAGCATAGACAGGGGGAACTATGGCTACACCTTC.

This chain connects TRBV28 to TRBJ1-5; 8 nucleotides line up with TRBD1. The CDR3 length is 14 residues. The trim removed 8 bases at V and 4 bases at J, leaving 7 bases unmatched. CDR1 and CDR2 from the germline V gene are MDHEN and SYDVKM. The CDR3 sequence is CASSSGGLNQPQHF. CDR3 sequence (DNA): TGTGCCAGCTCGTCAGGGGGCCTAAATCAGCCCCAGCATTTT.

The V gene is TRBV10-2, the J gene TRBJ1-2, with TRBD1 identical over 9 bases. CDR1 and CDR2 from the germline V gene are WSHSY and SAAADI. The CDR3 extends over 14 amino acids. Losses at the gene ends were 4 bases for V and 4 bases for J; bases not matched to a gene: 4. CDR3 in DNA: TGCGCCAGCAGTGGGACAGGGGTCGGCTATGGCTACACCTTC. This codes for CASSGTGVGYGYTF.

The J gene is TRBJ1-3, the V gene TRBV7-2, with TRBD1 matching 9 bases. In germline, CDR1 is SGHTA, CDR2 FQGNSA. V lost 3 bases, J lost 3 bases, and 0 bases stayed unmatched. The CDR3 loop spans 14 amino acids. The CDR3 reads CASSLDRGGNTIYF. CDR3 in DNA: TGTGCCAGCAGCTTGGACAGGGGTGGAAACACCATATATTTT. Full variable domain (rest looked up from reference TRBV7-2 and TRBJ1-3): GAGVSQSPSNKVTEKGKDVELRCDPISGHTALYWYRQSLGQGLEFLIYFQGNSAPDKSGLPSDRFSAERTGGSVSTLTIQRTQQEDSAVYLCASSLDRGGNTIYFGEGSWLTVV.

The chain combines TRBV19 with TRBJ1-1; D ambiguous. V gave up 5 bases and J gave up 1 base, with 8 bases separating them. Germline assignment: CDR1 LNHDA and CDR2 SQIVND (reference sequence). CDR3 length equals 13 residues. Here the CDR3 reads CASSAQSNTEAFF. The CDR3 DNA sequence: TGTGCCAGTAGTGCACAGTCGAACACTGAAGCTTTCTTT.

The chain joins TRBV6-5 to TRBJ2-7; no firm D call. Trimming took off 0 bases at V and 1 base at J, with 10 bases between the two ends. This CDR3 has 15 residues. Germline lookup yields CDR1 MNHEY and CDR2 SVGAGI. In nucleotides, the CDR3 is TGTGCCAGCAGTTACTCGGCCCGAGGATCCTACGAGCAGTACTTC. It translates to CASSYSARGSYEQYF.

This sequence joins TRBV2 and TRBJ2-1, with 9 bases matching TRBD1. The CDR3 extends over 15 amino acids. Germline CDR1 SNHLY, CDR2 FYNNEI. Trimming took 5 bases from V and 7 from J; bases not matched to a gene: 9. The chain's CDR3 is CASSSGTGTRNEQFF. For the CDR3, the DNA is TGTGCCAGCAGTTCCGGGACAGGGACGAGGAATGAGCAGTTCTTC.